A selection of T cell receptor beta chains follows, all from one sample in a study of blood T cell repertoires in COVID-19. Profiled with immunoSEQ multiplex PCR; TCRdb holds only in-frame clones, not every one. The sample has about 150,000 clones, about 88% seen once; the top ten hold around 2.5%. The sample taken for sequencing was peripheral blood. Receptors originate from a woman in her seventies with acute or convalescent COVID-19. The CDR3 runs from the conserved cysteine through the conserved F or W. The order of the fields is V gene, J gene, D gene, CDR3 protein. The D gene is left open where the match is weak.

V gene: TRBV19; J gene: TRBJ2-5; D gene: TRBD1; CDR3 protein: CASSMTGTGGAFQYF
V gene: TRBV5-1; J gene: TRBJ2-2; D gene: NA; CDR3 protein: CASTLTGRPDTGELFF
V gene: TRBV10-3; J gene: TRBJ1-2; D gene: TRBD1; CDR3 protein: CAIRPGQGASYGYTF
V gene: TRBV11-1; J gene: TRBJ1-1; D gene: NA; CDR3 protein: CASSLSYDSVNTEAFF
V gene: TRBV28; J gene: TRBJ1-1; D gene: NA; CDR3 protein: CATLTGHVNTEAFF
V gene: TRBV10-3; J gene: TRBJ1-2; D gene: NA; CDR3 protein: CAISEPKSTNNYGYTF
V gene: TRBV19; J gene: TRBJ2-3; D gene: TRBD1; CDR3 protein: CASSPGTGGSGTDTQYF
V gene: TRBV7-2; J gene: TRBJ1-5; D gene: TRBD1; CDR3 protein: CASSHGTVLQPQHF
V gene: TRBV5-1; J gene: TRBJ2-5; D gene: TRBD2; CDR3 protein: CASRSTSGGETQYF
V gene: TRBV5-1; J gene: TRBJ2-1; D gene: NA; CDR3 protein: CASSLGRRVDEQFF
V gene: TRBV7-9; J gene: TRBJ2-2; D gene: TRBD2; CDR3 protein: CASSRRAGGLNTGELFF
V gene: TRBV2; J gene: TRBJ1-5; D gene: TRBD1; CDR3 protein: CASSGTGYQPQHF
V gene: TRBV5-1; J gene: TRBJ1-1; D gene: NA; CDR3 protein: CASSTTGMNTEAFF
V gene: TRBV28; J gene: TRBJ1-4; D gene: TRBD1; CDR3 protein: CASGDRVPEKLFF
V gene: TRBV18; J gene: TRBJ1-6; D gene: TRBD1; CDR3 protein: CASSPGQGYNSPLHF
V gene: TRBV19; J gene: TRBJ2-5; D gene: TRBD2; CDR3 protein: CASTLSGALVETQYF
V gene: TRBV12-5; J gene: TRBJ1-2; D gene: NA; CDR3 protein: CASGPDQGYGYTF
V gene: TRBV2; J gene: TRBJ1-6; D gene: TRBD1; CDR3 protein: CAIEGAEGSPLHF
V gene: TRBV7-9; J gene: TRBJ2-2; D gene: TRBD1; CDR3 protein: CASSFRGRGELFF
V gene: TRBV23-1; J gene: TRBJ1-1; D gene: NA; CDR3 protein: CASSPKKGRGMNTEAFF
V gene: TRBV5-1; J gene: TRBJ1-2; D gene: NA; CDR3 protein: CASSLGRHRLEANYGYTF
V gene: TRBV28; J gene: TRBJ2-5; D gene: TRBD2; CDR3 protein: CASQLAGHQETQYF